This T cell receptor beta chain was observed in a study of beta chain features in type 1 diabetes. Findings of the study overall: The study found moderately but significantly shorter TCRB CDR3s in all four CD4+ subsets of Type 1 diabetes patients.

With regard to this clone: Its antigen is not known.

In germline, CDR1 is SGHTA, CDR2 FQGNSA. Deletions cut 3 bases from V and 0 bases from J, with 8 bases between. The CDR3 spans 15 residues. The investigators reverse transcribed all of the isolated RNA, so they sequenced expressed TCRB transcripts. The data were produced by immunoSEQ multiplex PCR, yet TCRdb's version contains in-frame clones alone and is incomplete. The sample holds about 390,000 clones, over 9% seen once. The TCR sequence derives from a man aged 25-45 years with type 1 diabetes. The specimen was central memory CD4+ T cells from blood. V gene TRBV7-2 combines with J gene TRBJ2-2, with D hard to call. The CDR3 DNA is TGTGCCAGCAGCTTGCAAGCCGCGAACACCGGGGAGCTGTTTTTT. As protein: CASSLQAANTGELFF.